What follows is one T cell receptor beta chain and its context. Its antigen is still unknown. The data originate from a study of cytomegalovirus exposure and HLA in healthy donors. Study in general: A preliminary data release comprised 91 million or so unique TCRs obtained from HLA-typed donors. Study outcomes and limitations: Analyzed later, most CMV-associated TCR beta chains appeared HLA-restricted.

PCR amplification relied on 60 Vbeta primers (plus 13 Jbeta primers). Authors' analysis steps: A follow-up analysis tallied about 88 million unique TCR beta chains, some 11 million shared. Sequencing used immunoSEQ multiplex PCR; TCRdb keeps in-frame clones, though not all of them. The V and J calls and clone size are taken from that table; D and trimming were inferred from the DNA. Altogether about 89,000 clones are present, about 85% being singletons, with the ten largest covering 6% to 7.5%. This CDR3 is 15 amino acids long. Germline CDR1 reads SNHLY; CDR2 reads FYNNEI. V was cut by 1 base and J by 2 bases, with 8 bases left in between.

The chain carries TRBV2 and TRBJ2-2, with unresolved D. This sequence was found in a man aged 40-49 years in good health and CMV-seropositive. The sample consisted of PBMCs. CDR3 sequence: CASSEVWHNTGELFF. CDR3 DNA sequence: TGTGCCAGCAGTGAAGTATGGCACAACACCGGGGAGCTGTTTTTT.